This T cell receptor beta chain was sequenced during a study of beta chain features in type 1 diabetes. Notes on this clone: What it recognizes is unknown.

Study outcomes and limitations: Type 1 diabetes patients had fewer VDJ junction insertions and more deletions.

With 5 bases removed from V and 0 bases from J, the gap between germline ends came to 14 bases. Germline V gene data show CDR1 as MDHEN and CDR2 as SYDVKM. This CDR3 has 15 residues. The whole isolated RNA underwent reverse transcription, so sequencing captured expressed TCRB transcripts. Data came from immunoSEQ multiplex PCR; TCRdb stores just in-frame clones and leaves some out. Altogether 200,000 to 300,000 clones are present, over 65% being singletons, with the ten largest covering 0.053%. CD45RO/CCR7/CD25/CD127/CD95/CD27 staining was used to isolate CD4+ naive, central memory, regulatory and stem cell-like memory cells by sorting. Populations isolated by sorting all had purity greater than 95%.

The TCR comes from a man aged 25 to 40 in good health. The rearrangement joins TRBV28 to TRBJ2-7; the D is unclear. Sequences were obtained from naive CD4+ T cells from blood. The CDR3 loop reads CASSPNHYSSYEQYF. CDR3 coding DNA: TGTGCCAGCAGTCCAAACCACTACAGCTCCTACGAGCAGTACTTC.